A selection of T cell receptor beta chains follows, all from one sample in a study of cytomegalovirus exposure and HLA in healthy donors. The protocol was immunoSEQ multiplex PCR, while the TCRdb copy is restricted to in-frame clones and leaves out a portion. The sample lists fewer than 200,000 clones; around 80% were seen once. Sequencing input: PBMCs. The receptors were sampled from a man aged 35 to 55 in good health and CMV-seropositive. The conserved cysteine and the conserved F or W are not part of the CDR3 here. D genes are given only for firm matches.

len	j_gene	v_gene	d_gene	CDR3aa
13	TRBJ2-3	TRBV7-6	NA	ASSLGGLTGDTQY
13	TRBJ2-1	TRBV7-8	TRBD2	ASSLLGREGTEQF
13	TRBJ2-1	TRBV6-5	TRBD2	ASSYSLAVNNEQF
12	TRBJ2-5	TRBV11-2	NA	ASSPLRQWETQY
15	TRBJ1-4	TRBV4-2	NA	ASSQDLSAGVNEKLF
14	TRBJ1-1	TRBV18	NA	ASSPLPDTLNTEAF
13	TRBJ2-2	TRBV6-5	TRBD2	ASSLAGEWTGELF
17	TRBJ1-4	TRBV5-1	TRBD1	ASSLTTGTGVATNEKLF
11	TRBJ1-5	TRBV29-1	NA	SVAQDSNQPQH
15	TRBJ2-3	TRBV14	NA	ASSQDFVLRGTDTQY
11	TRBJ1-5	TRBV18	TRBD1	ASSRDRDRPQH
10	TRBJ2-7	TRBV11-2	NA	ASRGGTNEQY
14	TRBJ2-1	TRBV5-4	TRBD2	ASSLGLASPPLEQF
15	TRBJ1-3	TRBV19	NA	ASSISGASTSGNTIY
14	TRBJ2-3	TRBV4-3	NA	ASSPRKDYTPDTQY
10	TRBJ2-7	TRBV7-8	NA	AAGQYRYEQY
10	TRBJ2-5	TRBV7-3	TRBD2	ASSLNGEGPY
14	TRBJ2-5	TRBV5-1	TRBD1	ASSPLTTGSGETQY
16	TRBJ2-1	TRBV6-4	NA	ASSRQATPLFSYNEQF
11	TRBJ2-7	TRBV5-6	TRBD1	ATRDRGAYEQY
12	TRBJ2-2	TRBV6-5	NA	ASSGTGHAGELF
13	TRBJ1-1	TRBV5-6	NA	ASSLVSSWDTEAF
11	TRBJ1-5	TRBV19	NA	ASREQGNQPQH
14	TRBJ1-1	TRBV6-5	NA	ASSYSPDTLNTEAF
13	TRBJ1-5	TRBV18	NA	ASSPGQGEREPQH
12	TRBJ1-4	TRBV6-5	NA	ASSRVRGDEKLF
12	TRBJ1-2	TRBV11-2	NA	ASSQSNSFYGYT
10	TRBJ1-1	TRBV5-4	NA	ASTFSGTRAF
12	TRBJ2-7	TRBV27	TRBD1	ASTWTGGTYEQY
11	TRBJ1-2	TRBV6-1	NA	ASSELETYGYT
11	TRBJ1-2	TRBV27	TRBD1	ASRTGDHYGYT
11	TRBJ1-1	TRBV28	NA	ASSVEGRSEAF
13	TRBJ1-1	TRBV18	TRBD1	ASSPPRTGGSEAF
13	TRBJ2-7	TRBV5-4	NA	ASSYGTRGDYEQY
11	TRBJ1-2	TRBV5-1	NA	ASKAGGNYGYT
9	TRBJ1-1	TRBV27	NA	ASILRTEAF